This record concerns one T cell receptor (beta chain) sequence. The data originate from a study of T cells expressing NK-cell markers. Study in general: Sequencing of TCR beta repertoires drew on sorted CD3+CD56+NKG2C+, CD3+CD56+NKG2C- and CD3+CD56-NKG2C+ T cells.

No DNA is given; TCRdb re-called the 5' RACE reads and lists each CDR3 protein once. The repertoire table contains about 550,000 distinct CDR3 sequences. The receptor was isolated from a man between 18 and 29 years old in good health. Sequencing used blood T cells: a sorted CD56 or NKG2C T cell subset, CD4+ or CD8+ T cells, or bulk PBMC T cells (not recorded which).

The CDR3 region is CAWRIRFKGSYNEQFF. This chain connects TRBV30 to TRBJ2-1. The CDR3 runs to 16 residues. Germline CDR1 reads GTSNPN; CDR2 reads SVGIG (reference sequence).